This T cell receptor beta chain was profiled in a study of memory CD4+ T cells and cytomegalovirus serostatus. Study background: Donors were healthy Belgian adults, several CMV seropositive and some 24 seronegative.

This table comes from immunoSEQ multiplex PCR, and its TCRdb copy is limited to in-frame clones, with some not included. Of around 63,000 clones in the sample, 75% to 80% were seen once. The sort gate was single viable CD3+CD4+CD8-CD45RO+ cells for memory CD4+ T cells. Donors' CMV status reflects serum IgG against pp150, pp28, p38, p52. Total CD4+ T cells were enriched by CD4 positive selection. The CDR3 loop spans 17 amino acids. This receptor was obtained from an adult in good health and CMV-seropositive. The rearrangement uses TRBV21-1 and TRBJ2-1; the table's D call, TRBD2, was not checked against the DNA. TRBV21-1 corresponds to a pseudogene. The sequencing sample was made of memory CD4+ T cells from blood. CDR3 region: CASSKRGGAGGPNEQFF. The CDR3 nucleotides read TGTGCCAGCAGCAAAAGAGGGGGAGCGGGAGGGCCCAATGAGCAGTTCTTC.